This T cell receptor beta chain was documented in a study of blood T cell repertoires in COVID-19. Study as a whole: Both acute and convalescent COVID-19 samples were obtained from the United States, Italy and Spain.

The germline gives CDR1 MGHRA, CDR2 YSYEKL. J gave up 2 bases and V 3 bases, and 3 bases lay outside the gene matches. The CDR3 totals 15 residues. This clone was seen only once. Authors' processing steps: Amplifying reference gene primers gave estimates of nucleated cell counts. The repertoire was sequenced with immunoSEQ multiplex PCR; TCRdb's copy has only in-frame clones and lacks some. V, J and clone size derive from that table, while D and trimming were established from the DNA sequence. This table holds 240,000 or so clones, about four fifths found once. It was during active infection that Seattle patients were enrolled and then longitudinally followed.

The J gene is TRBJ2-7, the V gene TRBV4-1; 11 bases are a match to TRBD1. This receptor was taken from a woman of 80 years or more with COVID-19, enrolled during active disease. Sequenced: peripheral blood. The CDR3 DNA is TGCGCCAGCAGCCACGTGGGACAGGGGGCCTACGAGCAGTACTTC. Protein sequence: CASSHVGQGAYEQYF.